This T cell receptor (beta chain) came from a study of cytomegalovirus exposure and HLA in healthy donors. The study's findings and limits: Earlier analysis looked at TCR beta V segments, and most were productive about 87% or about 30% of the time. Association of a missense DCLRE1C variant with TCR beta V- and J-gene trimming was reported in a later analysis.

The PCR employed 60 Vbeta primers together with 13 Jbeta primers. The method was immunoSEQ multiplex PCR; TCRdb's version includes in-frame clones alone and lacks a portion of them. In the table there are 150,000 to 200,000 clones, around 74% of which are singletons. As concerns this clone: Its antigen is unidentified.

Germline loops: CDR1 ENHRY, CDR2 SYGVKD. The CDR3 is 15 residues long. J was trimmed by 4 bases and V by 0 bases; bases with no gene match: 3. The receptor was isolated from a female donor in good health and CMV-seronegative. Sequenced: PBMCs. This rearrangement joins TRBV10-3 to TRBJ1-3; 7 bases line up with TRBD1. For the CDR3, the DNA is TGTGCCATCAGTGAGTCCGGGACAGACGGAAACACCATATATTTT. Residues: CAISESGTDGNTIYF.